At least ten counts were recorded for the clone carrying this T cell receptor (beta chain). Its antigen is unknown. The sample is drawn from a study of early T cells in non-severe SARS-CoV-2 infection. On the study more broadly: Chains were unpaired, as sequencing was done on bulk RNA from unsorted whole blood. The study's findings and limits: Matches to VDJdb favored anti-spike CD8 responses and missed private and CD4 specificities.

Individual cDNA molecules received unique molecular identifiers. MiXCR, run by TCRdb on the 5' RACE reads, gives a single entry per CDR3 protein. The table has about 29,000 distinct CDR3 sequences, roughly 5% seen once. CDR1 is SGHRS and CDR2 is YFSETQ in the germline V gene. The CDR3 loop spans 13 amino acids. V dropped 3 bases and J dropped 3; count of bases not matched to a gene: 0. The V call is TRBV5-1, the J call TRBJ2-3; TRBD1 matches at 8 bases. The receptor comes from an adult who was a healthcare worker with PCR-confirmed SARS-CoV-2 infection or an uninfected control (not recorded which). The sample was whole blood. CDR3 loop: CASSWDRTDTQYF. CDR3 in DNA: TGCGCCAGCAGCTGGGACAGGACAGATACGCAGTATTTT.